This T cell receptor (beta chain) was observed in a study of CD8 T cells in ankylosing spondylitis. Study-level findings and limits: It appeared that ankylosing spondylitis blood was characterized by a TCR beta motif of roughly 8 highly homologous variants. Disease-linked clones bore a CD8+ phenotype, appearing relatively rarely in peripheral blood. Reportedly, significant enrichment of disease-linked clones occurred in matched ankylosing spondylitis synovial fluid.

The CDR3 sequence is 14 residues long. The V segment lost 5 bases and the J segment 7 bases; nucleotides outside the gene matches: 8. This clonotype has a handful of counts. Its antigen is currently unknown. Generation of TCR beta libraries employed quantitative 5'-RACE incorporating molecular barcodes. Via MiXCR, TCRdb re-called the 5' RACE reads, giving one row per CDR3 protein. Here the sample spans 350,000 to 400,000 distinct CDR3 sequences, 20% to 25% being singletons. The specimen was blood, either unsorted or a sorted T cell fraction (not recorded which). This sequence was found in a male donor with ankylosing spondylitis or in good health (not recorded which). The gene calls are TRBV12-3 or TRBV12-4 and TRBJ2-1; TRBD1 aligns across 7 bases. CDR3 DNA: TGTGCCAGCAGTAACCCAGGACAGGTTAATGAGCAGTTCTTC. It codes for CASSNPGQVNEQFF.